The entry below describes one T cell receptor beta chain. It lacks a known antigen. No qualities accompany the bases; no much larger clone lies one base away. The data belong to a study of T cell responses to AZD1222 COVID-19 vaccine (dated by TCRdb to the early 2020s). Concerning the study at large: AZD1222 recipients given second doses at about 4 weeks or at about 12 weeks were pooled, since spike-specific TCR depth and breadth were not found to differ between the two schedules. TCR sequencing covered roughly 230 trial participants: 200 to 220 given two doses of AZD1222 and around 26 given two doses of MenACWY control vaccine. Trial participants were enrolled by age into subgroups of 18-55, 56-69 and 70-plus years, and around 140, 26 and 57 TCR-sequenced participants, respectively, were included in these subgroups.

General findings and caveats noted by the study authors: Vaccine-associated CD4 TCRs spanned the whole spike protein, with dominant responses in regions 160-218 and 743-854. After two AZD1222 doses, spike-specific TCR breadth and depth were significantly higher than at day 0 and than in MenACWY recipients. Most participants were white British and females outnumbered males, and the authors suggested that clonal diversity may have been underestimated. Because no day 14 peak-response samples were available, repertoires were characterized only after the peak T cell response. In the small 56-69-year group, the increase in depth fell short of significance, most likely because of low power. Conclusions about previously exposed vaccinees are limited because only six or seven AZD1222 recipients were SARS-CoV-2 seropositive at baseline. Reportedly, close to half of the unique spike-specific TCRs recognized epitopes lying outside the regions that are mutated in the B.1.351 and B.1.1.7 variants.

This specimen's time point label, interpreted: baseline before first vaccination. Vaccinee samples were obtained from the UK trials COV001 and COV002, which included a single-blind randomized controlled phase 2/3 trial of AZD1222 (ChAdOx1 nCoV-19) in healthy adults. For TCRbeta chain sequencing, PBMC samples from trial participants were taken at day 0 and at day 28 after the second dose. The CDR3 regions of human TCRbeta chains were subjected to immunosequencing. In the paper's pipeline: Repertoire TCRs were checked for matches against a reference library of SARS-CoV-2-specific TCRs that had been generated using the MIRA antigen-specificity platform. Breadth was defined as the fraction of unique TCRs that were SARS-CoV-2-associated. Depth was defined as the fraction of total T cells that were SARS-CoV-2-associated. Using the MIRA data, each spike-specific TCR was assigned both to the spike region to which the TCR was reactive and to a CD4 or CD8 class. Log10-transformed breadth and depth values were compared by one-way ANOVA with Sidak's multiple comparisons tests. In its TCRdb copy, this immuneACCESS table keeps in-frame sequences only and misses some clones. Where compared with another copy, unresolved V genes explain less than half of these, and the others have no known cause. D and trimming come from the DNA, and the V and J calls and clone size come from that table. This sample is represented by 150,000 or so clones; 90% to 95% of them were singletons. About 1.3% of the sample goes to the ten largest clones.

V and J lose 4 bases and 6 bases, and a span of 16 bases separates them. Per the germline V gene, SGDLS is the CDR1 and YYNGEE is the CDR2. There are 14 amino acids in the CDR3, from cysteine to phenylalanine inclusive. Only the CDR3 DNA is retained, 42 bases long and in frame from the first base. The receptor was isolated from an adult in good health. The source was peripheral blood, collected on day 0 of AZD1222 vaccination. This chain joins TRBV9 to TRBJ1-1; a tentative D match to TRBD1 spans 6 bases. DNA sequence: TGTGCCAGCAGCCCCCGCCAGGGGATAGCTGAAGCTTTCTTT. It translates as CASSPRQGIAEAFF.